Listed here are 28 T cell receptor beta chains from one sample, sequenced in a study of T cell responses to AZD1222 COVID-19 vaccine. Some clones are missing from TCRdb's copy, which holds only in-frame ones; the method was immunoSEQ multiplex PCR. Found here are 150,000 to 200,000 clones, less than 95% of them singletons; the top ten hold approximately 5.9%. Sequences were derived from peripheral blood, sampled 28 days after the second AZD1222 dose. The receptors stem from an adult who received the AZD1222 COVID-19 vaccine.

This rearrangement joins TRBV29-1 to TRBJ2-1; the D call may be TRBD1 or TRBD2 (5 bases each). The CDR3 contains 13 residues. Trimming removed 5 bases at V and 7 bases at J, with 15 bases between. Germline V gene data show CDR1 as SQVTM and CDR2 as ANQGSEA. DNA of the CDR3: TGCAGCGTTTCCGGGGCCCTGGTGAATGAGCAGTTCTTC. As protein: CSVSGALVNEQFF.

The CDR3 loop reads CASSSPGGGYTF. CDR3 in DNA: TGTGCCAGCAGCTCGCCGGGTGGTGGCTACACCTTC. The chain is built from TRBV7-3 and TRBJ1-2; no definite D call. Deletions cut 4 bases from V and 7 bases from J, with 10 bases between. This CDR3 is built from 12 residues. Germline V gene sequence: CDR1 SGHTA, CDR2 FQGTGA.

V and J are TRBV5-1 and TRBJ1-2, with 9 bases aligning to TRBD1. Trimming cost V 3 bases and J 3 bases; bases outside gene matches: 12. Germline V gene data show CDR1 as SGHRS and CDR2 as YFSETQ. This CDR3 region has 17 residues. CDR3 protein: CASSSYGTGGAYYGYTF. CDR3 coding DNA: TGCGCCAGCAGCTCCTATGGTACAGGGGGCGCCTACTATGGCTACACCTTC.

This clone was seen a single time. The gene calls are TRBV5-1 and TRBJ2-2; 8 positions agree with TRBD1. Trimming cost V 8 bases and J 2 bases; bases outside gene matches: 11. CDR1 and CDR2 (germline): SGHRS, YFSETQ. The CDR3 has 16 residues. This CDR3 is CASSPFDRGNTGELFF. The CDR3 bases are TGCGCCAGTTCCCCGTTCGACAGGGGCAACACCGGGGAGCTGTTTTTT. Full variable domain (outside the CDR3, taken from reference TRBV5-1 and TRBJ2-2): KAGVTQTPRYLIKTRGQQVTLSCSPISGHRSVSWYQQTPGQGLQFLFEYFSETQRNKGNFPGRFSGRQFSNSRSEMNVSTLELGDSALYLCASSPFDRGNTGELFFGEGSRLTVL.

The chain couples TRBV19 to TRBJ1-6; TRBD1 might be the D (5 bases). This CDR3 is built from 15 residues. Trimming took off 3 bases at V and 6 bases at J, with 12 bases between the two ends. The germline V gene encodes CDR1 LNHDA and CDR2 SQIVND (reference sequence). This CDR3 is CASSIQGIGNSPLHF. In DNA form, the CDR3 reads TGTGCCAGTAGTATCCAGGGAATCGGTAATTCACCCCTCCACTTT.

V gene TRBV19 combines with J gene TRBJ2-7, with TRBD2 identical over 8 bases. With 5 bases clipped from V and 4 bases from J, the junction kept 10 bases outside the gene matches. CDR3 length: 15 residues. Looked up from germline, CDR1 is LNHDA and CDR2 is SQIVND (reference sequence). The CDR3 coding sequence is TGTGCCAGTAGTGTGCGGGTTGCGGGGGGATACGAGCAGTACTTC. It specifies CASSVRVAGGYEQYF.

The chain joins TRBV11-3 to TRBJ2-1; 11 positions agree with TRBD2. Germline V gene lookup returns CDR1 SGHNT and CDR2 YENEEA. Losses at the gene ends were 3 bases for V and 8 bases for J; bases not matched to a gene: 12. The CDR3 contains 17 residues. CDR3 sequence: CASSLGEGLAERDEQFF. The CDR3 nucleotides are TGTGCCAGCAGCTTGGGTGAGGGACTAGCGGAAAGGGATGAGCAGTTCTTC.

The chain recombines TRBV7-9 with TRBJ2-3, with 7 nucleotides matching TRBD1. The V and J ends lost 7 bases and 3 bases, in that order; junction bases with no gene match: 7. Per the germline V gene, CDR1 is SEHNR and CDR2 is FQNEAQ (reference sequence). The CDR3 covers 14 residues. The CDR3 is CASKGAGNTDTQYF. CDR3 sequence (DNA): TGTGCCAGCAAGGGGGCAGGGAATACAGATACGCAGTATTTT. Looking up the rest from reference TRBV7-9 and TRBJ2-3 gives the full variable domain: DTGVSQNPRHKITKRGQNVTFRCDPISEHNRLYWYRQTLGQGPEFLTYFQNEAQLEKSRLLSDRFSAERPKGSFSTLEIQRTEQGDSAMYLCASKGAGNTDTQYFGPGTRLTVL.

The V and J genes are TRBV4-3 and TRBJ2-7; D uncertain. The V and J ends lost 1 base and 0 bases respectively, with 10 bases between them. The germline CDR1 and CDR2 sequences are LGHNA and YSLEER. The CDR3 is 15 residues long. CDR3 DNA: TGCGCCAGCAGCCAAGTTCACGGGTACTCCTACGAGCAGTACTTC. Protein product: CASSQVHGYSYEQYF.

The V gene is TRBV18, the J gene TRBJ1-4; no firm D call. With 4 bases removed from V and 8 bases from J, the gap between germline ends came to 11 bases. The germline V gene has CDR1 KGHSH and CDR2 LQKENI. There are 13 residues in the CDR3. The CDR3 DNA reads TGTGCCAGCTCACGAGGGAGAGGGGAAAAACTGTTTTTT. It specifies CASSRGRGEKLFF.

The chain links TRBV6-6 to TRBJ1-1; D not resolved. Germline CDR1 reads MNHNY; CDR2 reads SVGAGI (reference sequence). This CDR3 contains 12 residues. V lost 2 bases and J 6 bases, leaving 7 bases between the germline ends. CDR3 sequence reads: CASSYRVPEAFF. The CDR3 DNA follows: TGTGCCAGCAGTTACCGTGTCCCTGAAGCTTTCTTT.

V gene TRBV14 combines with J gene TRBJ1-2, with D unclear. The V end lost 4 bases, the J end lost 4 bases, and 7 bases lay between the germline ends. CDR1 is SGHDN, CDR2 FVKESK, per germline. The CDR3 runs to 12 residues. The CDR3 loop is CASSPAPYGYTF. CDR3 bases: TGTGCCAGCAGCCCAGCCCCCTATGGCTACACCTTC.

Here the CDR3 DNA reads TGTGCCAGCAGTGAGTGGGGTATTTATGGCTACACCTTC. Translation: CASSEWGIYGYTF. The chain carries TRBV6-1 and TRBJ1-2; D unresolved. Germline-derived CDR1 and CDR2 are MNHNS and SASEGT. The CDR3 is made up of 13 amino acids. V was shortened by 3 bases and J by 5 bases, with 10 bases between the two germline ends.

DNA of the CDR3: TGCAGCGCCACAGGGGACTATGGCTACACCTTC. Its protein product is CSATGDYGYTF. The V gene is TRBV29-1, the J gene TRBJ1-2, with TRBD1 identical over 7 bases. Unmatched junction bases numbered 2, after V lost 7 bases and J lost 3 bases. The CDR3 is made up of 11 amino acids. The germline V gene has CDR1 SQVTM and CDR2 ANQGSEA.

The chain has TRBV7-3 and TRBJ1-1; 8 nucleotides match TRBD1. The ends lost 5 bases at V and 1 base at J; junction bases unmatched: 6. The CDR3 extends over 15 amino acids. CDR1 is SGHTA and CDR2 is FQGTGA in the germline V gene. This CDR3 reads CASSLTGVKNTEAFF. The CDR3, as DNA: TGTGCCAGCAGCCTGACAGGGGTCAAGAACACTGAAGCTTTCTTT.

The V gene is TRBV5-1, the J gene TRBJ2-7; 7 nucleotides agree with TRBD1. Germline CDR1 reads SGHRS; CDR2 reads YFSETQ. J gave up 5 bases and V 0 bases, and 5 bases lay outside the gene matches. The CDR3 consists of 14 residues. The CDR3 DNA is TGCGCCAGCAGCTTGGGACAGGGATTGAACGAGCAGTACTTC. Protein product: CASSLGQGLNEQYF.

V usage is TRBV24-1 and J usage is TRBJ1-2, with D possibly being TRBD1 (6 bases). Per the germline V gene, CDR1 is KGHDR and CDR2 is SFDVKD. Trimming shortened V by 4 bases and J by 7 bases, and 15 bases separated the two germline ends. CDR3 length: 14 amino acids. CDR3 amino acids: CATSEPTQGIGYTF. The CDR3 DNA is TGTGCCACCAGTGAGCCGACCCAGGGGATTGGCTACACCTTC.

The chain employs TRBV19 and TRBJ2-7; D is possibly TRBD1 (5 bases). Per germline, CDR1 LNHDA and CDR2 SQIVND (reference sequence). Trimming pared 3 bases from V and 6 bases from J, leaving 12 bases between. The length of the CDR3 is 13 residues. The CDR3 reads CASSIPGYGEQYF. The CDR3 region has the DNA TGTGCCAGTAGTATCCCAGGGTACGGCGAGCAGTACTTC.

CDR3 nucleotide sequence: TGTGCCAGCAGTGAGGATGAAGTAGGCGAAAAACTGTTTTTT. Its protein product is CASSEDEVGEKLFF. The gene calls are TRBV2 and TRBJ1-4; D is unresolved. This CDR3 has 14 amino acids. Germline CDR1 reads SNHLY; CDR2 reads FYNNEI. Trimming took 3 bases from V and 8 from J, leaving 13 bases between them.

The chain has TRBV18 and TRBJ1-5, with a possible D match to TRBD1 (6 bases). Germline values: CDR1 KGHSH, CDR2 LQKENI. The CDR3 is made up of 13 amino acids. With 10 bases removed from V and 2 bases from J, the gap between germline ends came to 12 bases. The CDR3 DNA reads as TGTGCCACCAACAGGGACGGCAATCAGCCCCAGCATTTT. Translation: CATNRDGNQPQHF. Filled out from reference TRBV18 and TRBJ1-5, the complete variable domain reads NAGVMQNPRHLVRRRGQEARLRCSPMKGHSHVYWYRQLPEEGLKFMVYLQKENIIDESGMPKERFSAEFPKEGPSILRIQQVVRGDSAAYFCATNRDGNQPQHFGDGTRLSIL.

This chain joins TRBV27 and TRBJ2-7, with D perhaps assigned TRBD1 or TRBD2 (5 bases each). This CDR3 comprises 15 residues. Trimming removed 5 bases from V and 4 bases from J, with 18 bases in between. Per germline, CDR1 MNHEY and CDR2 SMNVEV (reference sequence). The CDR3 region is CASSRDQSLSYEQYF. The CDR3 coding sequence is TGTGCCAGCAGTCGGGACCAAAGTCTTTCATACGAGCAGTACTTC.

The rearrangement joins TRBV29-1 to TRBJ2-3; the D is unclear. There are 11 residues in the CDR3. CDR1 is SQVTM, CDR2 ANQGSEA, per germline. V was cut by 3 bases and J by 2 bases, with 3 bases left in between. The CDR3 loop is CSVEHTDTQYF. In DNA form, the CDR3 reads TGCAGCGTTGAGCACACAGATACGCAGTATTTT.

This chain uses TRBV30 with TRBJ2-2, with D possibly being TRBD2 (5 bases). CDR1 GTSNPN and CDR2 SVGIG come from the germline V gene (reference sequence). CDR3 size: 15 residues. V lost 4 bases and J lost 4, with 16 bases in between. The CDR3 coding sequence is TGTGCCTGGAACTCGGGGATAGGGATCACCGGGGAGCTGTTTTTT. It yields the protein CAWNSGIGITGELFF.

A single count supports this clone. The V call is TRBV6-5, the J call TRBJ1-2; 11 nucleotides match TRBD1. The CDR3 totals 14 residues. V was pared by 5 bases and J by 2 bases, with 1 base of the junction left unmatched. CDR1 MNHEY and CDR2 SVGAGI come from the germline V gene. The CDR3 loop reads CASSRTGGNYGYTF. The DNA of the CDR3 is TGTGCCAGCAGTCGGACAGGGGGCAACTATGGCTACACCTTC.

This chain uses TRBV5-1 with TRBJ2-7; 11 positions match TRBD2. The CDR3 is 15 amino acids. After removal of 0 bases from V and 8 bases from J, the junction contained 7 bases not matched to a gene. From germline, CDR1 is SGHRS and CDR2 YFSETQ. DNA for the CDR3: TGCGCCAGCAGCTTGGATGGGGGGACTAGCGGACAGCAGTACTTC. It is translated as CASSLDGGTSGQQYF.

The chain uses TRBV6-2 or TRBV6-3 and TRBJ1-5, with D perhaps matching TRBD1 (6 bases). The CDR3 is made up of 16 amino acids. Deletions cut 2 bases from V and 1 base from J, with 12 bases between. Germline CDR1 and CDR2: MNHEY and SVGEGT. For the CDR3, the DNA is TGTGCCAGCAGTTACGGGTACAGGGCAAGCAATCAGCCCCAGCATTTT. It codes for CASSYGYRASNQPQHF.

This chain connects TRBV6-2 or TRBV6-3 to TRBJ1-5; 7 bases agree with TRBD1. V gave up 5 bases and J gave up 0 bases; unmatched junction bases: 10. This CDR3 has 17 amino acids. Germline V lookup: CDR1 MNHEY, CDR2 SVGEGT. CDR3 sequence: CASSRIGTDYSNQPQHF. The CDR3 nucleotides are TGTGCCAGCAGTAGAATCGGGACAGACTATAGCAATCAGCCCCAGCATTTT.

For this clone: One end of the junction varies from germline; a read error may be responsible. This chain links TRBV28 with TRBJ2-7; D is ambiguous. CDR1 MDHEN and CDR2 SYDVKM come from the germline V gene. The CDR3 has 11 amino acids. CDR3 loop: CASSQSSEQYF. CDR3 DNA: TGTGCCAGCAGCCAGTCCTCCGAGCAGTACTTC. The variable domain in full, completed from reference TRBV28 and TRBJ2-7, reads DVKVTQSSRYLVKRTGEKVFLECVQDMDHENMFWYRQDPGLGLRLIYFSYDVKMKEKGDIPEGYSVSREKKERFSLILESASTNQTSMYLCASSQSSEQYFGPGTRLTVT.